This TCR beta chain stems from a study of blood T cell repertoires in COVID-19 (dated by TCRdb to about 2020). Study-level background: The collaborator samples originated in the United States, Italy and Spain and spanned the acute and convalescent phases of COVID-19. The prospective study material was composed of cDNA or gDNA derived from T cells, B-cell-depleted T cells, or PBMCs. The dataset comprised deeply sampled blood TCRbeta repertoires from subjects exposed to, actively infected with, or recovered from COVID-19. The repertoires were released in a freely available public database meant as a resource for research on the immune response to SARS-CoV-2. The samples were drawn from two sources: the first 160 participants of the ongoing ImmuneRACE study, and fewer than 1,500 subjects contributed by 6 global collaborators. Sample metadata almost always included a de-identified subject ID, COVID-19 status, age in years and sex. HLA class I and class II types, where available, came from metadata supplied by the sample provider rather than from assay-based typing. Summary of the overall study and its limitations: Clinical and demographic metadata were provided uncurated, with the amount varying by source and participant.

With regard to this clone: Its cognate antigen has yet to be identified. Base quality data are lacking; no much larger clone is found one base away.

TCRbeta CDR3 regions were amplified from genomic DNA using the immunoSEQ Assay, a bias-controlled multiplex PCR. Processing in the source paper ran as follows. Within the assay, amplification of reference gene primers was used to estimate how many nucleated cells each sample contained. Sequence reads were collapsed and filtered to measure the absolute abundance of every unique TCRbeta CDR3 rearrangement. For each sample, productive Simpson clonality was calculated by taking the square root of Simpson's diversity index across productive rearrangements. What TCRdb holds here is the immuneACCESS table cut down to in-frame rearrangements. Part of the clones is not present; checked against another copy, under half of the missing clones reflect an unresolved V gene, and the others are unexplained. For V, J and clone size, that table is used; D and trimming come from the DNA. In all, the sample holds 100,000 to 150,000 clones, and roughly two thirds of those were seen once. The ten largest clones add up to around 2% of the sample.

V lost 5 bases and J lost 2 bases, and the count of bases not matched to a germline gene is 5. From the cysteine up to the phenylalanine, the CDR3 has a length of 15 residues. CDR3 DNA only is kept here, 45 bases in frame from base 1. CDR1 and CDR2 (ENHRY, SYGVKD) derive from the germline V gene. The collaborating institutions used their own protocols to collect whole blood in K2EDTA tubes. For TCRbeta analysis, collaborator samples were shipped as frozen whole blood, as isolated PBMCs, or as DNA extracted from either sample type. The sequenced sample was peripheral blood. This clonotype was sampled from a woman aged 70-85 years with acute or convalescent COVID-19. The chain couples TRBV10-3 to TRBJ1-5; 8 central bases correspond to TRBD1. The CDR3 region reads CAISQTGEGNQPQHF. The sequenced DNA is TGTGCCATCAGTCAGACAGGGGAAGGCAATCAGCCCCAGCATTTT.